This T cell receptor (beta chain) was identified during a study of cytomegalovirus exposure and HLA in healthy donors. V lost 3 bases to trimming and J lost 3 bases, with 16 bases between them. Germline lookup yields CDR1 SEHNR and CDR2 FQNEAQ (reference sequence). CDR3 size: 16 residues. 13 Jbeta primers and 60 Vbeta primers were used for the PCR. Per the original methods: Unique TCR beta chains numbered around 80 million in a later analysis, with roughly 10 million shared. Libraries were prepared by immunoSEQ multiplex PCR; TCRdb keeps only in-frame clonotypes and omits some of them. Clone size and V and J calls were adopted from that table, with D and trimming inferred from the DNA. The sample lists 150,000 to 200,000 clones, around 84% occurring once.

Sequenced: PBMCs. The TCR was taken from a woman aged 18-29 years in good health and CMV-seronegative. V and J are TRBV7-9 and TRBJ2-3; D is perhaps TRBD2 (5 bases). The CDR3 sequence: CASSFLQLGETDTQYF. The CDR3 region has the DNA TGTGCCAGCAGCTTCCTCCAACTAGGCGAGACAGATACGCAGTATTTT.